Listed here are 12 T cell receptor beta chains from one sample, sequenced in a study of OX40 agonist ivuxolimab in advanced cancers. TCRdb keeps only in-frame clones here, not all; method: immunoSEQ multiplex PCR. The repertoire holds 30,000 to 35,000 clones, with about four fifths as singletons. The source material was CD4+ or CD8+ T cells sorted from blood, sampled in a trial of the OX40 agonist ivuxolimab. The source is an adult with an advanced solid tumor such as melanoma, head and neck, liver or kidney cancer.

The chain joins TRBV7-9 to TRBJ1-3; unclear D gene. There are 15 residues in the CDR3. Germline V CDR1 and CDR2: SEHNR, FQNEAQ (reference sequence). V dropped 10 bases and J dropped 4 bases, with 20 bases sitting between them. This chain's CDR3 is CATDMTSSGGNTIYF. CDR3 coding DNA: TGTGCCACCGATATGACCTCAAGTGGGGGAAACACCATATATTTT.

The chain has TRBV9 and TRBJ2-7; D unclear. Trimming cost V 1 base and J 4 bases, with 0 bases left between them. The CDR3 is made up of 10 amino acids. The germline V gene has CDR1 SGDLS and CDR2 YYNGEE. This CDR3 reads CASSVYEQYF. The DNA of the CDR3 is TGTGCCAGCAGCGTATACGAGCAGTACTTC.

CDR3 residues: CASSLLGANTEAFF. Here the CDR3 DNA reads TGTGCCAGCAGCCTTTTGGGGGCGAACACTGAAGCTTTCTTT. The chain joins TRBV6-5 to TRBJ1-1; a weak D match, TRBD1 (6 bases). This CDR3 contains 14 residues. Trimming shortened V by 6 bases and J by 1 base, and 12 bases separated the two germline ends. From germline, CDR1 is MNHEY and CDR2 SVGAGI.

The chain links TRBV6-5 to TRBJ2-2; D not certain. Between the trimmed V and J ends, which lost 4 bases and 4 bases, there was a span of 4 bases. CDR1 MNHEY and CDR2 SVGAGI come from the germline V gene. This CDR3 has 12 amino acids. This CDR3 reads CASSFPTGELFF. In nucleotides, the CDR3 is TGTGCCAGCAGTTTCCCCACCGGGGAGCTGTTTTTT.

Of note for this clone: The same CDR3 arises from other DNA sequences in this sample as well. This sequence joins TRBV27 and TRBJ2-1, with 7 bases fitting TRBD2. Trimming cost V 4 bases and J 7 bases; bases outside gene matches: 4. Germline CDR1 is MNHEY and CDR2 is SMNVEV (reference sequence). The CDR3 length is 13 residues. CDR3 nucleotides: TGTGCCAGCAGTTCCCGGACTAGTAATGAGCAGTTCTTC. Translating it yields CASSSRTSNEQFF.

The chain joins TRBV5-1 to TRBJ2-7; weak D call: TRBD1 (8 bases). The CDR3 consists of 15 residues. With 4 bases removed from V and 2 bases from J, the gap between germline ends came to 16 bases. In germline, CDR1 is SGHRS, CDR2 YFSETQ. The chain's CDR3 is CASSTSTGGAYEQYF. CDR3 in DNA: TGCGCCAGCAGCACCTCAACAGGGGGGGCCTACGAGCAGTACTTC.

The gene calls are TRBV7-9 and TRBJ1-4; 8 bases agree with TRBD1. The CDR3 has 14 amino acids. Trimming removed 3 bases from V and 7 bases from J; junction bases left unmatched: 4. Germline V gene lookup returns CDR1 SEHNR and CDR2 FQNEAQ (reference sequence). The CDR3, as DNA: TGTGCCAGCAGCTTCGGGACAGGCCGTGAAAAACTGTTTTTT. It codes for CASSFGTGREKLFF.

This clone showed up just once. The chain carries TRBV30 and TRBJ2-1; D gene ambiguous. The length of the CDR3 is 17 residues. CDR1 is GTSNPN, CDR2 SVGIG, per germline (reference sequence). Trimming left V 2 bases short and J 6 bases short, with 23 bases between. CDR3 sequence: CAWSRRHLDPVRNEQFF. In DNA, the CDR3 is TGTGCCTGGAGTAGGAGACATTTAGATCCGGTCCGCAATGAGCAGTTCTTC.

V is TRBV5-6 and J is TRBJ1-1, with TRBD1 matching over 8 bases. Germline loops: CDR1 SGHDT, CDR2 YYEEEE. Unmatched junction bases numbered 8, after V lost 2 bases and J lost 5 bases. The CDR3 spans 15 residues. The CDR3 loop reads CASSLTGQGGTEAFF. In nucleotides, the CDR3 is TGTGCCAGCAGCTTAACCGGACAGGGTGGAACTGAAGCTTTCTTT.

Here the CDR3 DNA reads TGTGCCAGCAGCGTTGAGGGCAGCTTCACAGATACGCAGTATTTT. This gives the protein CASSVEGSFTDTQYF. J is TRBJ2-3 and V is TRBV9, with a weak D call TRBD2 (5 bases). V dropped 2 bases and J dropped 2 bases, with 12 bases sitting between them. Germline V lookup: CDR1 SGDLS, CDR2 YYNGEE. The CDR3 length is 15 residues.

The J gene is TRBJ2-3, the V gene TRBV5-8, with no clear D. Germline values: CDR1 SGHTS, CDR2 YDEGEE. This CDR3 comprises 14 residues. Trimming removed 0 bases from V and 0 bases from J, with 5 bases in between. This CDR3 reads CASSLGRSTDTQYF. Written as DNA, the CDR3 is TGTGCCAGCAGCTTGGGAAGGAGCACAGATACGCAGTATTTT.

The V gene is TRBV7-9, the J gene TRBJ2-1; 11 positions match TRBD2. The CDR3 is 14 amino acids. Germline trimming cut 3 bases from V and 7 bases from J; bases unmatched to any gene: 2. The germline V gene has CDR1 SEHNR and CDR2 FQNEAQ (reference sequence). Written as DNA, the CDR3 is TGTGCCAGCAGCTTTACTAGCGGGAGTAATGAGCAGTTCTTC. Amino acid sequence: CASSFTSGSNEQFF.